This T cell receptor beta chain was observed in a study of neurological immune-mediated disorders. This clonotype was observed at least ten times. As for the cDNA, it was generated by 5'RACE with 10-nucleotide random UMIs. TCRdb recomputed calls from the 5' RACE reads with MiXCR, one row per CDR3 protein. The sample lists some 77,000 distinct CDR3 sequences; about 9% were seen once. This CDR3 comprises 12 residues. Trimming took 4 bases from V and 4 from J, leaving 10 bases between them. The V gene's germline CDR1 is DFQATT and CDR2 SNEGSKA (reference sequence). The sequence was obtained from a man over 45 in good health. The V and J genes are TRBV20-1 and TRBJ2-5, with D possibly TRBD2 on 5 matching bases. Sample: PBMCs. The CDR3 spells CSANFAGETQYF. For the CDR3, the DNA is TGCAGTGCTAACTTCGCGGGAGAGACCCAGTACTTC.